Described below is a single T cell receptor (beta chain) sequence and its context. Its antigen is not identified. A multiplex PCR was run with 60 Vbeta primers and 13 Jbeta primers. Method: immunoSEQ multiplex PCR; TCRdb's copy keeps in-frame clones and lacks some. The data contain some 110,000 clones, around 84% of them singletons. These data are taken from a study of cytomegalovirus exposure and HLA in healthy donors. Findings and caveats of the study: A few CMV-associated chains were confirmed in vitro to be specific for CMV antigens. Despite most TCR sequences being rare, some public TCRs occurred in many donors. A later analysis showed TCR association rates differing by HLA locus, peaking at DRB1 and lowest at HLA-C. CMV serostatus stood as the only immune exposure information on hand.

There are 14 residues in the CDR3. With 1 base removed from V and 5 bases from J, the gap between germline ends came to 6 bases. The germline gives CDR1 SGHAT, CDR2 FQNNGV. Input material: PBMCs. This receptor was identified in a man younger than 45 in good health and CMV-seropositive. The chain uses TRBV11-2 and TRBJ1-6, with a tentative D call TRBD1 (6 bases). As DNA, the CDR3 is TGTGCCAGCAGCTTAGCAGGGGATAATTCACCCCTCCACTTT. It specifies CASSLAGDNSPLHF.